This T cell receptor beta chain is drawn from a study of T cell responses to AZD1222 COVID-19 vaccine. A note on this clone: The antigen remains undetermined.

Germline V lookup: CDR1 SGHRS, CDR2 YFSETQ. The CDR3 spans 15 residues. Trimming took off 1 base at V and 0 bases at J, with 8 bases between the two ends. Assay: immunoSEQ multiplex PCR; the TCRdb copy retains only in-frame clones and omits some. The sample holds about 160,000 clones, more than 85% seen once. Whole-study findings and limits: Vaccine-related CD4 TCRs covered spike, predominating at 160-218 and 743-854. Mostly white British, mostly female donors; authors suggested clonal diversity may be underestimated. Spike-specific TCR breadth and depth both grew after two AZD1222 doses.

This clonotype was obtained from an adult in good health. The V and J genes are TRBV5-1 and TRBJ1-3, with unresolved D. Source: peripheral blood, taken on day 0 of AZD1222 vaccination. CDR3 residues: CASSLWDNSGNTIYF. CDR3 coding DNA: TGCGCCAGCAGCTTGTGGGATAACTCTGGAAACACCATATATTTT.